A selection of T cell receptor beta chains follows, all from one sample in a study of blood T cell repertoires in COVID-19. Sequencing used immunoSEQ multiplex PCR; TCRdb keeps in-frame clones, though not all of them. The table shows 300,000 or so clones, with around 83% occurring only once. Sequenced input: peripheral blood. Every receptor here comes from a woman aged 45-59 years with acute or convalescent COVID-19. CDR3s include the opening cysteine and the closing phenylalanine or tryptophan. Each record gives: D gene, J gene, clone size, V gene, CDR3 DNA, CDR3 protein. The D gene is left open where the match is weak. Size is stated for part of the rows, as once, few or many counts, or as a class when the clone is expanded.

. | TRBJ2-2 | once | TRBV20-1 | TGCAGTGCTAGTGGGCACAGCGGGGAGCTGTTTTTT | CSASGHSGELFF
TRBD2 | TRBJ2-5 | . | TRBV27 | TGTGCCAGCAGCGGGAGGCAATCTAGCGGGAGTATGGCCCAGTACTTC | CASSGRQSSGSMAQYF
. | TRBJ1-1 | . | TRBV6-2/TRBV6-3 | TGTGCCAGCAGTTACTCTTTCGGACGGGGTGGCGTGGTAGGGAGCCAAGGTGAAGCTTTCTTT | CASSYSFGRGGVVGSQGEAFF
. | TRBJ2-3 | . | TRBV5-1 | TGCGCCAGCAGCTTGGGAGCCCCTCCAACAGATACGCAGTATTTT | CASSLGAPPTDTQYF
. | TRBJ2-1 | once | TRBV6-4 | TGTGCCAGCAGTGACTCGAGGGCGCCGAGCTCCTACAATGAGCAGTTCTTC | CASSDSRAPSSYNEQFF
. | TRBJ2-3 | . | TRBV2 | TGTGCCAGCAGTGAAGGAGTAGCTGGCACGCAGTATTTT | CASSEGVAGTQYF
. | TRBJ2-7 | . | TRBV2 | TGTGCCAGCAGTGTCGCCTACGAGCAGTACTTC | CASSVAYEQYF
TRBD1 | TRBJ1-3 | once | TRBV7-9 | TGTGCCAGCAGCCTCTGGACAGGAAGCTCTGGAAACACCATATATTTT | CASSLWTGSSGNTIYF
TRBD2 | TRBJ2-5 | . | TRBV30 | TGTGCCTGGAGTGTACCTCTGATTAGCGGGTCTGAGACCCAGTACTTC | CAWSVPLISGSETQYF
TRBD2 | TRBJ2-3 | . | TRBV6-6 | TGTGCCAGCAGTTCGACTAGCGGGAGGTCGGATACGCAGTATTTT | CASSSTSGRSDTQYF
. | TRBJ1-2 | . | TRBV2 | TGTGCCAGCAGTGAAGGCAGATTTAACTATGGCTACACCTTC | CASSEGRFNYGYTF
TRBD1 | TRBJ1-5 | . | TRBV24-1 | TGTGCCACCTCCGGACAGGGATATCAGCCCCAGCATTTT | CATSGQGYQPQHF
. | TRBJ2-2 | . | TRBV30 | TGTGCCTGGAGTGTAGGTGGGGCGGACACCGGGGAGCTGTTTTTT | CAWSVGGADTGELFF
TRBD1 | TRBJ2-2 | . | TRBV7-9 | TGTGCCAGCAGCTCAGGGACAGGGGGCCGCTCCGGGGAGCTGTTTTTT | CASSSGTGGRSGELFF
. | TRBJ1-3 | . | TRBV18 | TGTGCCAGCTCAGACAGGGGAAACACCATATATTTT | CASSDRGNTIYF
TRBD1 | TRBJ2-1 | . | TRBV10-3 | TGTGCCGCGTGGGACAGGGGCCACAATGAGCAGTTCTTC | CAAWDRGHNEQFF
. | TRBJ2-1 | . | TRBV27 | TGTGCCAGCAGACCGGTTGGTGATTCCTACAATGAGCAGTTCTTC | CASRPVGDSYNEQFF
. | TRBJ1-3 | . | TRBV16 | TGTGCCAGCAGCCAATCCTCGAGCTCTGGAAACACCATATATTTT | CASSQSSSSGNTIYF
TRBD1 | TRBJ2-4 | few | TRBV3-1/TRBV3-2 | TGTGCCAGCAGCCAAGCAGGGGGAAACATTCAGTACTTC | CASSQAGGNIQYF
TRBD1 | TRBJ1-4 | . | TRBV2 | TGTGCCAGCAGGGACAGGAGTTATGAAAAACTGTTTTTT | CASRDRSYEKLFF
. | TRBJ2-2 | . | TRBV3-1/TRBV3-2 | TGTGCCAGCAGCCAAGGGTTTAGCACCGGGGAGCTGTTTTTT | CASSQGFSTGELFF
. | TRBJ2-3 | . | TRBV2 | TGTGCCAGCAGTGGACTTCTTTTAGGAGATACGCAGTATTTT | CASSGLLLGDTQYF
. | TRBJ2-7 | . | TRBV29-1 | TGCAGCGTATCTCGGGAGTTACCCTACGAGCAGTACTTC | CSVSRELPYEQYF
TRBD1 | TRBJ2-3 | . | TRBV5-1 | TGCGCCAGCAGCTCGGGGACAGGGGGCATGGATACGCAGTATTTT | CASSSGTGGMDTQYF
TRBD1 | TRBJ2-2 | . | TRBV7-6 | TGTGCCAGCAGCTTAGGTCCGGGACAGGTGAACACCGGGGAGCTGTTTTTT | CASSLGPGQVNTGELFF
. | TRBJ1-2 | . | TRBV6-5 | TGTGCCAGCAGTTTCGACAGAAACTATGGCTACACCTTC | CASSFDRNYGYTF
. | TRBJ2-1 | once | TRBV19 | TGTGCCAGTAGTGCCAGGGACAATGAGCAGTTCTTC | CASSARDNEQFF
TRBD1 | TRBJ2-1 | . | TRBV7-9 | TGTGCCAGCAGCTTATACCGGGACAGCCCGAACAATGAGCAGTTCTTC | CASSLYRDSPNNEQFF
TRBD2 | TRBJ2-3 | once | TRBV12-3/TRBV12-4 | TGTGCCACGGGGGGTAGATGGGATACGCAGTATTTT | CATGGRWDTQYF
TRBD1 | TRBJ2-5 | . | TRBV4-1 | TGCGCCAGCAGCCAATACGACAGGGGAGAGACCCAGTACTTC | CASSQYDRGETQYF
. | TRBJ1-2 | . | TRBV21-1 | TGTGCCAGCAGCGTTGGGGGCTACTATGGCTACACCTTC | CASSVGGYYGYTF
TRBD2 | TRBJ2-1 | . | TRBV7-2 | TGTGCCAGCAGCTTAGTCGCTAGCGGGGGCAATGAGCAGTTCTTC | CASSLVASGGNEQFF
TRBD1 | TRBJ1-4 | . | TRBV3-1/TRBV3-2 | TGTGCCAGCAGCCAAGATTGGGCAGGGGGCGATGAAAAACTGTTTTTT | CASSQDWAGGDEKLFF
. | TRBJ1-1 | . | TRBV2 | TGTGCCAGCAGGGCTTCGATCCCTAGCACTGAAGCTTTCTTT | CASRASIPSTEAFF